Listed below are T cell receptor beta chains from one sample, sequenced in a study of vaccination effects on CD4 cells after COVID-19. Their antigens are not known. The data were produced by immunoSEQ multiplex PCR, yet TCRdb's version contains in-frame clones alone and is incomplete. Of under 30,000 clones in the sample, roughly 68% were seen once. Sequencing used CD4+ T cells from PBMCs cultured with HCoV-NL63 spike peptides, obtained before COVID-19 vaccination. The receptor set was obtained from a human donor who received a COVID-19 vaccine. Each CDR3 is given with its conserved first and last residue.

>TRBJ2-2|TRBV4-3
CASSQVGGLVTGELFF
>TRBJ2-7|TRBV5-1
CASSLVISYEQYF
>TRBJ1-5|TRBV4-3
CASSGRDRAFWGNQPQHF
>TRBJ1-4|TRBV5-5
CASSLAGEKLFF
>TRBJ1-2|TRBV3-1/TRBV3-2
CASSQDGGIYGYTF
>TRBJ1-2|TRBV4-1
CASSQPAKGNYGYTF
>TRBJ2-2|TRBV4-1
CASSQDGSGNTGELFF
>TRBJ1-2|TRBV14
CASSRGPVGYTF
>TRBJ2-1|TRBV9
CASSVVPSSESYNEQFF
>TRBJ1-4|TRBV9
CASSVGTVNEKLFF
>TRBJ1-5|TRBV2
CASSADPGSNQPQHF
>TRBJ1-2|TRBV28
CASTTLKGVGYGYTF
>TRBJ2-7|TRBV28
CASSFIRTGDEQYF
>TRBJ2-3|TRBV7-2
CASSSLAAGGLYF
>TRBJ2-5|TRBV5-1
CASSLLGQSGETQYF
>TRBJ2-3|TRBV19
CASTSGAGGTDTQYF
>TRBJ1-2|TRBV7-9
CASSFAGSVTF
>TRBJ1-5|TRBV7-2
CASSSGTSNQPQHF
>TRBJ2-2|TRBV7-6
CASSLRQGLSTGELFF
>TRBJ1-1|TRBV19
CASSIGTGGMAFF
>TRBJ2-3|TRBV3-1/TRBV3-2
CASSQVVTDTQYF
>TRBJ2-2|TRBV18
CASSWGQRGITGELFF
>TRBJ2-6|TRBV27
CASSYLDRSGANVLTF
>TRBJ2-2|TRBV5-4
CASSWGQGVPGELFF
>TRBJ2-4|TRBV28
CASSRLGVLAKNIQYF
>TRBJ2-7|TRBV11-1
CASSLGLLGSYEQYF
>TRBJ1-2|TRBV24-1
CATSVSPPGQGARNYGYTF
>TRBJ1-5|TRBV3-1/TRBV3-2
CASSYTANQPQHF
>TRBJ1-6|TRBV20-1
CSASLNGPLNSPLHF
>TRBJ2-1|TRBV19
CASSIVASGARDEQFF
>TRBJ2-3|TRBV6-1
CASSARTSGGTDTQYF
>TRBJ1-1|TRBV15
CATSRANRGEAFF
>TRBJ2-1|TRBV6-5
CASSSTGTSGKQFF
>TRBJ2-7|TRBV6-5
CASSYRAGGYEQYF
>TRBJ1-1|TRBV28
CASSLEWQAAFF
>TRBJ2-5|TRBV6-5
CASRRGGIQETQYF
>TRBJ1-2|TRBV2
CASSQKGGYGYTF
>TRBJ1-2|TRBV5-6
CASSLADRDYGYTF
>TRBJ1-5|TRBV19
CASSMRRDQPQHF
>TRBJ1-2|TRBV18
CASSLQGRDYGYTF
>TRBJ2-3|TRBV5-1
CASSLDGGFTDTQYF
>TRBJ1-5|TRBV30
CAWSTLGRGIQPQHF
>TRBJ2-5|TRBV5-1
CASSFGGRETQYF